This T cell receptor (beta chain) was documented in a study of OX40 agonist ivuxolimab in advanced cancers. About the research overall: The mean age was roughly 60 years, ranging from about 23 to 79, with about four fifths of participants male. There were three patients with partial responses, one having hepatocellular carcinoma and two cutaneous melanoma.

Study findings and constraints: Relative to CD4+, CD8+ T cells held more expanded clones on average. Among patients with partial responses at 0.1-3.0 mg/kg, clonal expansion was among the lowest.

Measured with immunoSEQ multiplex PCR; TCRdb has only the in-frame clones, and not every one. Of 75,000 to 95,000 clones listed, roughly 91% are singletons. As for this clone: Its cognate antigen is unknown.

The specimen comprised CD4+ or CD8+ T cells sorted from blood, sampled in a trial of the OX40 agonist ivuxolimab. The TCR originated in an adult with an advanced solid tumor such as melanoma, head and neck, liver or kidney cancer.

The CDR3, as DNA: TGTGCCAGCAGTTTAGACTACGAGCAGTACTTC. Translating gives CASSLDYEQYF. The J gene is TRBJ2-7, the V gene TRBV28; D remains ambiguous. The CDR3 is made up of 11 amino acids. Germline V gene lookup returns CDR1 MDHEN and CDR2 SYDVKM. The ends were cut back, 2 bases at V and 3 bases at J, with 2 bases in the middle.